The sequence of this TCR beta chain was determined in a study of blood T cell repertoires in COVID-19. Study as a whole: Acute and convalescent COVID-19 specimens originated in the United States, Italy and Spain. Sources were T cells, B-cell-depleted T cells, or PBMCs; the material itself was cDNA or gDNA.

Losses at the gene ends were 5 bases for V and 6 bases for J; bases not matched to a gene: 6. The CDR3 is 14 amino acids. The germline V gene encodes CDR1 SGHNT and CDR2 YENEEA. Original processing notes: Amplification from reference gene primers served as the basis for estimated nucleated cell counts. Produced via immunoSEQ multiplex PCR; TCRdb's table is partial and in-frame only. For V, J and clone size, that table is used; D and trimming come from the DNA. This table holds about 110,000 clones, approximately 80% found once. The specimen was peripheral blood. This clonotype was sampled from an older woman with acute or convalescent COVID-19. This chain uses TRBV11-3 with TRBJ2-2; TRBD1 aligns across 7 bases. This chain's CDR3 is CASSPTGLAGELFF. The CDR3 DNA is TGTGCCAGCAGCCCGACAGGGTTGGCCGGGGAGCTGTTTTTT.